This T cell receptor beta chain was sequenced in a study of cytomegalovirus exposure and HLA in healthy donors. General observations from the study: Sequencing depth across donors, presence/absence analyses assumed, was roughly uniform.

V lost 4 bases and J lost 3; bases outside the gene matches: 6. Germline V gene sequence: CDR1 MNHNS, CDR2 SASEGT. The CDR3 contains 16 residues. PCR employed 60 Vbeta and 13 Jbeta primers. Measured with immunoSEQ multiplex PCR; TCRdb has only the in-frame clones, and not every one. Among roughly 190,000 clones listed, around three quarters were seen once. In regard to this clone: As yet, its antigen is unknown.

The sequence was obtained from a woman in her 30s in good health and CMV-seropositive. V gene TRBV6-1 combines with J gene TRBJ2-2; 9 bases align to TRBD1. The sequencing input was PBMCs. CDR3 in amino acids: CASSAFGTGYTGELFF. CDR3 sequence (DNA): TGTGCCAGCAGTGCCTTCGGGACAGGGTACACCGGGGAGCTGTTTTTT.